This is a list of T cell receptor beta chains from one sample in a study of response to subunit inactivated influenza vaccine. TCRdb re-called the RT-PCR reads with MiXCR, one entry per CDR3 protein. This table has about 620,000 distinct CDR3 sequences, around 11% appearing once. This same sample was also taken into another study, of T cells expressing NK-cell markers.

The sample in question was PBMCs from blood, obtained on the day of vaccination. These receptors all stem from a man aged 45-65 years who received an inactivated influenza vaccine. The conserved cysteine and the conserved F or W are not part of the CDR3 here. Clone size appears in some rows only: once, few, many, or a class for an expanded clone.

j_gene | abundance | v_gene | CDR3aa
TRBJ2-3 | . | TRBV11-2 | ASSFQVRGTDTQY
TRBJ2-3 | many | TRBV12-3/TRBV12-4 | ASSLREGTDTQY
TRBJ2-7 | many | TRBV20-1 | SASSSGGSSYEQY
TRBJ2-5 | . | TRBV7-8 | ASLGTAGHVETQY
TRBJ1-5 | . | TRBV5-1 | ASSDRDRGTSSNQPQH
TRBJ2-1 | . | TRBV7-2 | ASSWRTGGDEQF
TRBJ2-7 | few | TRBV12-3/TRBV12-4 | ASSLVRGGSYEQY
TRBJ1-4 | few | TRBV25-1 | ASSDGGRGEKLF
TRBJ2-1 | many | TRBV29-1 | SATSRPTSGRSGEQF
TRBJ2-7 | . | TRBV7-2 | ASSLALLAGEQY
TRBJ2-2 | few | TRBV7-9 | ASSPRDRPNTGELF
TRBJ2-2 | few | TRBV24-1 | ATSDPSRGELF
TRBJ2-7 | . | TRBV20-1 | SARGDPGQGHYEQY
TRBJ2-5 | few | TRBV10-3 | AISTLGTTQETQY
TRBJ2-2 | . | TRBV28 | ASSSRRGRARTGELF
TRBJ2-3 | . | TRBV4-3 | ASSQVLAGDTQY
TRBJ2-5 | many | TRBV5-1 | ASRQAGRYQETQY
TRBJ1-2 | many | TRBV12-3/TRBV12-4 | ASSLGPQSRNGYT
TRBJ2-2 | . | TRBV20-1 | SATGGGDTGELF
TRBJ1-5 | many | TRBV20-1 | SAAGELSNQPQH
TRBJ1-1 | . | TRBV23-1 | ASSQPGGDTEAF
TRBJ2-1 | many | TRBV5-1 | ASSLAGVNYNEQF
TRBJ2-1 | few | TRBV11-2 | ASSFGLAGASYNEQF
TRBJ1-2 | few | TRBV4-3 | ASSQDAQGNYGYT
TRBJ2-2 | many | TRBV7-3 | ASSPGDTGELF
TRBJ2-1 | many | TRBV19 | ATLGGAYNEQF
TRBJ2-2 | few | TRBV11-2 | ASSLGPTSGYTGELF
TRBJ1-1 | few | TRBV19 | ASSITDRGNTEAF
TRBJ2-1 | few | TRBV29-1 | SVVPSGRYNEQF
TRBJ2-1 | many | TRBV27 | ASSLRLAGGPEQF
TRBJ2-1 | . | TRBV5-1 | ASSLVSVVWDEQF
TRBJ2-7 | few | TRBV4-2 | ASSQAGFPYDYEQY
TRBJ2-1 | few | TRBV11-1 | ASRQSTGTGGTSGRAEQF
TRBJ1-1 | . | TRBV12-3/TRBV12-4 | ASNPDRRDEAF
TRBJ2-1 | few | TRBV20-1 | SAESEVNEQF
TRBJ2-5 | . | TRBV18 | ASSPLLYQETQY
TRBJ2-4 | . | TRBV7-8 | ASSLERGFGNIQY
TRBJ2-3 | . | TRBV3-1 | ASSQAGSALRDTQY
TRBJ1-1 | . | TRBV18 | ASSPIPGQGTEAF
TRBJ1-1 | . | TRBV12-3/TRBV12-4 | ASSLAAEAF
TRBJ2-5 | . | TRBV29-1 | SVETRDSSSIDQY
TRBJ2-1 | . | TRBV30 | AWSPLGYNEQF
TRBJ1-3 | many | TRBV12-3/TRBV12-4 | ASTIGGKEGNTIY
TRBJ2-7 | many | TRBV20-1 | SASGTAGNEQY
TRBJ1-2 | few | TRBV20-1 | SASGQAHYGYT
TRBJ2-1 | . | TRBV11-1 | ASSGARERGGFDNEQF
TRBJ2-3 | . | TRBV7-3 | ASSLDRGNTDTQY
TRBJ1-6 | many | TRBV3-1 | ASGYGTGKNSPLH
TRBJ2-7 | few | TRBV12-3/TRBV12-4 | ASSINTVSVDEQY
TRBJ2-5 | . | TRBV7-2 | ASSSRAGDETQY